This T cell receptor beta chain was recovered during a study of identical twins. The V gene lost 0 bases and the J gene lost 6 bases, with 6 bases spanning the gap. Looked up from germline, CDR1 is MGHRA and CDR2 is YSYEKL. The CDR3 has 13 residues. The table lists this clonotype with a few counts. TCRdb independently ran MiXCR on the 5' RACE reads; one entry per CDR3 protein. Of about 340,000 distinct CDR3 sequences in the sample, 9% to 15% were seen once. The same sample was also used in a study of yellow fever vaccine responses in identical twins.

Sequenced material: CD8+ T cells sorted from blood. The chain couples TRBV4-1 to TRBJ2-1; D call uncertain. This sequence was found in a woman aged 18 to 35 in good health. The CDR3 region has the DNA TGCGCCAGCAGCCAAGACCCCCTCAATGAGCAGTTCTTC. Encoded protein: CASSQDPLNEQFF.